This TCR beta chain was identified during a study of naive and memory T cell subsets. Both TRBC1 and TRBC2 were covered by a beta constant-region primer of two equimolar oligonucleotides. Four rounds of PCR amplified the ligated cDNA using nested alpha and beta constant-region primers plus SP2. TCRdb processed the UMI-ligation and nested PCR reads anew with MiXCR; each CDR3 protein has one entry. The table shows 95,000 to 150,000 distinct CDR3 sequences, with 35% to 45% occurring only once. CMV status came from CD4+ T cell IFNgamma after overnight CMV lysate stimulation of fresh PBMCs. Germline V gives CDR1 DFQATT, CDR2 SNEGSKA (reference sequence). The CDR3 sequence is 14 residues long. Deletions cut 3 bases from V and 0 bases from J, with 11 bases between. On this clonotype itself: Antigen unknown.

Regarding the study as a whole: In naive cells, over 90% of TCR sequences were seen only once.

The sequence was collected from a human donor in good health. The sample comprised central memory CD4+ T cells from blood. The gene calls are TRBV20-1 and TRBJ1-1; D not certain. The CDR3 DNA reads TGCAGTGCTAGGAAGGGCAGGATGAACACTGAAGCTTTCTTT. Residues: CSARKGRMNTEAFF.